This T cell receptor beta chain is from a study of T cells in Graves' hyperthyroidism and ophthalmopathy. General study results and limits: Most clonotypes expanded in thyroid above 0.001 were likewise present in blood.

CDR3 length: 19 amino acids. Trimming shortened V by 0 bases and J by 1 base, and 18 bases separated the two germline ends. CDR1 is ENHRY and CDR2 is SYGVKD in the germline V gene. Authors of the study amplified TCR beta CDR3 regions from RNA transcripts. The study used the HTBI primer set for a first-round RT-PCR of the TCR CDR3. TCRdb processed the multiplex PCR reads anew with MiXCR; each CDR3 protein has one entry. This sample carries roughly 570,000 distinct CDR3 sequences, roughly 46% of them seen once, and the ten largest clones take around 8%. Graves' hyperthyroidism qualified as stable when ophthalmopathy did not progress within 18 months. Newly diagnosed patients aged 18 to 65 had hyperthyroidism of under 2 months' duration. Note on this clonotype: The antigen is undetermined.

The sequenced material came from peripheral blood or thyroid tissue (not recorded which). This rearrangement joins TRBV10-3 to TRBJ2-2, with D perhaps assigned TRBD1 or TRBD2 (5 bases each). The sequence derives from a woman between 18 and 29 years old with Graves' hyperthyroidism. CDR3 loop: CAISESYGTEAGNTGELFF. DNA of the CDR3: TGTGCCATCAGTGAGTCTTATGGGACGGAGGCCGGGAACACCGGGGAGCTGTTTTTT.